This note documents a single TCR beta chain sequence. The sorted-subset replicate PCRs were given around 200 ng DNA, which is 27,000 or so T cell genomes. Repertoires were generated with immunoSEQ multiplex PCR, while TCRdb's copy carries only in-frame clones and drops some. This sample yields 550,000 to 850,000 clones, of which 55% to 75% are seen a single time; about 1.8% belongs to the top ten. This sample is drawn from a study of shared clonotypes between healthy human individuals. Subsets obtained from CD4+ cells comprised CD45RA+ naive and CD45RA-negative memory cells. CDR3 length equals 12 residues. Germline loops: CDR1 GTSNPN, CDR2 SVGIG (reference sequence). Deletions cut 4 bases from V and 4 bases from J, with 10 bases between.

The chain joins TRBV30 to TRBJ2-5; D could derive from TRBD1 or TRBD2 (5 bases each). The sequence was collected from a woman in her 30s in good health. What was sequenced was memory CD4+ T cells sorted from blood. Subset noted: CD45RA-negative fraction. The CDR3 region is CAWNGGGETQYF. The CDR3 DNA sequence: TGTGCCTGGAATGGGGGTGGAGAGACCCAGTACTTC.